These T cell receptor beta chains were read from a single sample in a study of cytomegalovirus exposure and HLA in healthy donors. The method was immunoSEQ multiplex PCR; TCRdb's version includes in-frame clones alone and lacks a portion of them. The repertoire holds roughly 100,000 clones, with about 80% as singletons. Sequencing used PBMCs. The receptors were gathered from a man in his 60s in good health and CMV-seropositive. Each CDR3 is given with its conserved first and last residue. D genes are given only for firm matches. Where a row states a size, it is once, few, many or the class of an expanded clone; other rows omit it.

D gene | J gene | V gene | clone size | CDR3 protein | CDR3 DNA
TRBD1 | TRBJ2-1 | TRBV7-6 | NA | CASSLAGQGRYNEQFF | TGTGCCAGCAGCTTAGCGGGACAGGGGCGGTACAATGAGCAGTTCTTC
TRBD1 | TRBJ2-1 | TRBV7-9 | NA | CASSAGQGGSNEQFF | TGTGCCAGCAGCGCTGGACAGGGAGGTAGTAATGAGCAGTTCTTC
NA | TRBJ1-1 | TRBV5-4 | NA | CASRPRGGEAFF | TGTGCCAGCAGGCCCAGGGGTGGTGAAGCTTTCTTT
TRBD2 | TRBJ2-3 | TRBV7-6 | NA | CASSGGGNPNTDTQYF | TGTGCCAGCAGCGGGGGGGGGAATCCTAACACAGATACGCAGTATTTT
TRBD1 | TRBJ1-2 | TRBV27 | once | CASRPGQGTVLTYGYTF | TGTGCCAGCAGACCGGGACAGGGGACTGTTCTGACCTATGGCTACACCTTC
NA | TRBJ1-5 | TRBV11-2 | NA | CASSLGVNQPQHF | TGTGCCAGCAGCTTGGGAGTCAATCAGCCCCAGCATTTT
NA | TRBJ1-2 | TRBV7-9 | NA | CASSLGGDTF | TGTGCCAGCAGCTTAGGGGGCGACACCTTC
NA | TRBJ1-5 | TRBV28 | NA | CASSLWASNQPQHF | TGTGCCAGCAGTTTATGGGCCAGCAATCAGCCCCAGCATTTT
TRBD1 | TRBJ2-1 | TRBV10-1 | NA | CASSGGQPYNEQFF | TGCGCCAGCAGTGGGGGACAGCCATACAATGAGCAGTTCTTC
NA | TRBJ1-5 | TRBV6-1 | few | CASDTGQGNQPQHF | TGTGCCAGTGACACCGGGCAGGGTAATCAGCCCCAGCATTTT
NA | TRBJ2-7 | TRBV5-4 | NA | CASSSGGVSSYEQYF | TGTGCCAGCAGCTCGGGCGGGGTAAGCTCCTACGAGCAGTACTTC
TRBD1 | TRBJ1-5 | TRBV29-1 | NA | CSVEGTGAGQPQHF | TGCAGCGTGGAAGGGACAGGGGCTGGTCAGCCCCAGCATTTT
NA | TRBJ2-5 | TRBV27 | few | CASKARGETQYF | TGTGCCAGCAAGGCTAGAGGAGAGACCCAGTACTTC
NA | TRBJ2-1 | TRBV14 | NA | CASSQGARNEQFF | TGTGCCAGCAGCCAGGGGGCAAGGAATGAGCAGTTCTTC
NA | TRBJ1-4 | TRBV2 | NA | CASSDQGVGSNEKLFF | TGTGCCAGCAGTGACCAGGGTGTGGGGTCTAATGAAAAACTGTTTTTT
NA | TRBJ2-7 | TRBV9 | NA | CASSLQGRFGYEQYF | TGTGCCAGCAGCCTGCAGGGGCGGTTTGGCTACGAGCAGTACTTC
TRBD1 | TRBJ1-3 | TRBV6-1 | NA | CASSPTGAGNTIYF | TGTGCCAGCAGTCCAACAGGGGCCGGAAACACCATATATTTT
NA | TRBJ2-3 | TRBV5-1 | NA | CASSFNLPGGTQYF | TGCGCCAGCAGCTTCAATTTGCCAGGTGGTACGCAGTATTTT
TRBD1 | TRBJ2-7 | TRBV11-2 | NA | CASSLETGLYEQYF | TGTGCCAGCAGCTTAGAGACAGGGCTCTACGAGCAGTACTTC
NA | TRBJ1-6 | TRBV18 | NA | CASSPQGNNSPLHF | TGTGCCAGCTCACCCCAGGGGAACAATTCACCCCTCCACTTT
NA | TRBJ2-7 | TRBV7-2 | NA | CASSLDGGPYEQYF | TGTGCCAGCAGCTTAGATGGCGGGCCCTACGAGCAGTACTTC
NA | TRBJ1-4 | TRBV6-5 | few | CASSYNPGYLFF | TGTGCCAGCAGTTACAACCCAGGGTATCTGTTTTTT
TRBD1 | TRBJ2-2 | TRBV7-7 | NA | CASSPEDRGTGELFF | TGTGCCAGCAGCCCCGAGGACAGGGGAACCGGGGAGCTGTTTTTT
NA | TRBJ2-7 | TRBV25-1 | NA | CASSEQGSVYEQYF | TGTGCCAGCAGTGAACAGGGCTCAGTCTACGAGCAGTACTTC
TRBD1 | TRBJ1-6 | TRBV7-2 | few | CASSFHRGNSPLHF | TGTGCCAGCAGCTTCCACAGGGGAAATTCACCCCTCCACTTT
TRBD1 | TRBJ1-2 | TRBV29-1 | NA | CSVGETGQYYGYTF | TGCAGCGTTGGGGAGACAGGGCAATACTATGGCTACACCTTC
TRBD2 | TRBJ2-7 | TRBV5-1 | NA | CASSLSSGGYEQYF | TGCGCCAGCAGCTTGTCTAGCGGGGGTTACGAGCAGTACTTC
TRBD1 | TRBJ2-3 | TRBV6-5 | NA | CASSEGTGGDTQYF | TGTGCCAGCAGTGAGGGGACAGGGGGGGATACGCAGTATTTT
NA | TRBJ1-2 | TRBV6-4 | NA | CASSPQRGKANYGYTF | TGTGCCAGCAGTCCTCAAAGGGGGAAAGCTAACTATGGCTACACCTTC
TRBD2 | TRBJ2-1 | TRBV6-5 | NA | CASTRSGGRNEQFF | TGTGCCAGCACCAGGTCGGGGGGGCGCAATGAGCAGTTCTTC
NA | TRBJ1-3 | TRBV9 | NA | CASSGQTGPGNTIYF | TGTGCCAGCAGCGGACAAACAGGGCCTGGAAACACCATATATTTT
NA | TRBJ1-5 | TRBV15 | few | CATGRGVNSNQPQHF | TGTGCCACCGGGCGCGGGGTGAATAGCAATCAGCCCCAGCATTTT
NA | TRBJ2-1 | TRBV7-6 | NA | CASSLASEQFF | TGTGCCAGCAGCTTAGCCAGTGAGCAGTTCTTC
NA | TRBJ1-2 | TRBV2 | few | CASRTSEGSYGYTF | TGTGCCAGCAGGACCAGCGAAGGAAGCTATGGCTACACCTTC
NA | TRBJ2-3 | TRBV29-1 | NA | CSHSSTDTQYF | TGCAGCCACTCTAGCACAGATACGCAGTATTTT
TRBD1 | TRBJ1-2 | TRBV4-1 | NA | CASSQGRQGIGYGYTF | TGCGCCAGCAGCCAAGGCCGACAGGGTATAGGGTATGGCTACACCTTC
NA | TRBJ1-1 | TRBV19 | few | CASSELLNTEAFF | TGTGCCAGTAGTGAGCTCTTGAACACTGAAGCTTTCTTT
TRBD2 | TRBJ2-3 | TRBV4-3 | NA | CASSQALGLAGGRATQYF | TGCGCCAGCAGCCAAGCCCTGGGACTAGCGGGGGGGCGAGCGACGCAGTATTTT
NA | TRBJ2-7 | TRBV28 | few | CASSFGGAGSYEQYF | TGTGCCAGCAGTTTTGGGGGGGCTGGGTCCTACGAGCAGTACTTC
NA | TRBJ1-1 | TRBV30 | NA | CASKPRGKNPEAFF | TGTGCCTCCAAACCCAGAGGGAAAAATCCTGAAGCTTTCTTT
NA | TRBJ1-1 | TRBV5-1 | NA | CASSLVEGVEAFF | TGCGCCAGCAGCTTGGTGGAGGGTGTTGAAGCTTTCTTT
TRBD1 | TRBJ1-6 | TRBV7-9 | NA | CASSFGQGHSPLHF | TGTGCCAGCAGCTTTGGACAGGGTCATTCACCCCTCCACTTT
NA | TRBJ1-6 | TRBV5-4 | few | CAEHPGGAGTPLHF | TGTGCCGAGCACCCGGGGGGCGCGGGAACACCCCTCCACTTT
NA | TRBJ2-3 | TRBV7-2 | few | CASSLYTSTDTQYF | TGTGCCAGCAGCCTTTATACTAGCACAGATACGCAGTATTTT
NA | TRBJ1-5 | TRBV2 | NA | CASNGRGNQPQHF | TGTGCCAGCAACGGGAGGGGCAATCAGCCCCAGCATTTT
NA | TRBJ1-4 | TRBV5-4 | once | CASSATGATNEKLFF | TGTGCCAGCAGCGCGACAGGAGCAACTAATGAAAAACTGTTTTTT
NA | TRBJ2-7 | TRBV6-5 | few | CASSYLGNRVNVYF | TGTGCCAGCAGTTACTTAGGTAACCGGGTGAACGTTTACTTC
NA | TRBJ2-2 | TRBV19 | NA | CASSTGTNTGELFF | TGTGCCAGTTCGACAGGAACGAACACCGGGGAGCTGTTTTTT